This TCR beta chain was identified during a study of T cell responses to AZD1222 COVID-19 vaccine. Findings and caveats of the study: With two AZD1222 doses given, Spike-specific TCR breadth and depth both rose. Sampling that yielded the repertoires occurred only after the peak T cell response. Donors in the cohort were predominantly white British and more often female, and clonal diversity was possibly underestimated. In the spike-specific TCR repertoire, nearly half reportedly target unmutated variant regions.

Turning to this clone: Its antigen is not known.

The V and J ends lost 6 bases and 3 bases, in that order; junction bases with no gene match: 8. CDR3 size: 15 residues. Germline loops: CDR1 SEHNR, CDR2 FQNEAQ (reference sequence). Sequencing was performed with immunoSEQ multiplex PCR; in TCRdb, only in-frame clones are kept and a portion is missing. Of about 120,000 clones in the sample, 80% to 95% are singletons; the top ten hold 4% to 4.5%. Sequencing was performed on peripheral blood, taken 28 days after the second dose of the MenACWY control vaccine. The gene calls are TRBV7-9 and TRBJ1-5; 7 nucleotides agree with TRBD1. The source of this sequence is an adult who received the MenACWY meningococcal vaccine as a control. The CDR3 DNA follows: TGTGCCAGCAGTTCGGGGACAGCCACCAATCAGCCCCAGCATTTT. It yields the protein CASSSGTATNQPQHF.